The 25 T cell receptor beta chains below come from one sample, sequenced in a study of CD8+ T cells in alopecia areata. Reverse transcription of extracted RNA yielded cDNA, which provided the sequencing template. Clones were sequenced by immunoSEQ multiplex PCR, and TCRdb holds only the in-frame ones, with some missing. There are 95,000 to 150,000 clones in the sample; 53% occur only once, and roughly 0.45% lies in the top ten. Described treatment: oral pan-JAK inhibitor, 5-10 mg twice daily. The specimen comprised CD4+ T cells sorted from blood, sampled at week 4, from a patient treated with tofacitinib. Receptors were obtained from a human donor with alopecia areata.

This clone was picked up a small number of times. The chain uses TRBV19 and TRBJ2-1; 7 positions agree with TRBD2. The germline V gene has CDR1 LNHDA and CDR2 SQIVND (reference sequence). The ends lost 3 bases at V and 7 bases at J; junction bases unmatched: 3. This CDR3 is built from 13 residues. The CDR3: CASSIWEGNEQFF. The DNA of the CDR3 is TGTGCCAGTAGTATTTGGGAGGGAAATGAGCAGTTCTTC.

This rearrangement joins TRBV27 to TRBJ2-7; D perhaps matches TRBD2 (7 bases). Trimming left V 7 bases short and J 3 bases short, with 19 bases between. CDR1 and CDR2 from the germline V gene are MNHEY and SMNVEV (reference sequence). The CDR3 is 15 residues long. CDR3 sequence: CASKRAGALFYEQYF. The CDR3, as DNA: TGTGCCAGCAAGCGGGCGGGGGCCCTCTTCTACGAGCAGTACTTC.

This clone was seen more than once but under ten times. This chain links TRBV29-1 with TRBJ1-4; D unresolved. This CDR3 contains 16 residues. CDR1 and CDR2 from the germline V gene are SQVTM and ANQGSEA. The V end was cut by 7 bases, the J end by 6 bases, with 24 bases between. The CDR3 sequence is CSAAKVRGTGYEKLFF. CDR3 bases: TGCAGCGCAGCTAAGGTCCGGGGAACGGGTTATGAAAAACTGTTTTTT.

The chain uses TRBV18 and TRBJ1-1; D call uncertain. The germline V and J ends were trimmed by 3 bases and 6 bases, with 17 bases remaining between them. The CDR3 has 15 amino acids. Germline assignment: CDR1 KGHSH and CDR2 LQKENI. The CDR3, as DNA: TGTGCCAGCTCACCCCCCCATGCGGGAGTACCTGAAGCTTTCTTT. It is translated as CASSPPHAGVPEAFF.

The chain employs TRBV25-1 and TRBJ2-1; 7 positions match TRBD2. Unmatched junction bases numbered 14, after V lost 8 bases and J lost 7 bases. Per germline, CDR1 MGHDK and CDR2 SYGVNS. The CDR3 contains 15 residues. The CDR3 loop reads CASAVWGGGTNEQFF. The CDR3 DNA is TGTGCCAGCGCCGTGTGGGGGGGTGGAACGAATGAGCAGTTCTTC.

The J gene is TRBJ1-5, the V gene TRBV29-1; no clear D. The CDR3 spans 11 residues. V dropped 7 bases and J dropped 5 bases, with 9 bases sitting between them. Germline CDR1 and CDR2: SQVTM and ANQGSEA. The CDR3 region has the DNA TGCAGCGCGGGAAGGCATCAGCCCCAGCATTTT. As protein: CSAGRHQPQHF.

CDR3 amino acids: CASRRDSSNQPQHF. The CDR3 DNA reads TGTGCCAGCAGGAGAGACAGTTCCAATCAGCCCCAGCATTTT. J is TRBJ1-5 and V is TRBV2; D possibly corresponds to TRBD1 (5 bases). CDR1 and CDR2 (germline): SNHLY, FYNNEI. With 6 bases removed from V and 3 bases from J, the gap between germline ends came to 12 bases. The CDR3 length is 14 residues.

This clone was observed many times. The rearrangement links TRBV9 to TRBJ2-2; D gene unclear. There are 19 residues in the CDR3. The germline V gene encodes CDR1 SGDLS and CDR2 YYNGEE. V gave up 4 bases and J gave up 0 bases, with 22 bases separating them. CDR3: CASSPPQLRTLANTGELFF. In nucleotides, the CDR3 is TGTGCCAGCAGCCCCCCCCAGCTGAGGACCCTAGCGAACACCGGGGAGCTGTTTTTT.

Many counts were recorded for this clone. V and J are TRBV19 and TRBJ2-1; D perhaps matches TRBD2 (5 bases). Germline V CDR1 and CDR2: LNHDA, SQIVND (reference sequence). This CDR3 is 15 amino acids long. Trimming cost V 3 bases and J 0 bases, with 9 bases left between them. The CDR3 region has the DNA TGTGCCAGTAGTATTCGGACTTTCTCCTACAATGAGCAGTTCTTC. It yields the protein CASSIRTFSYNEQFF.

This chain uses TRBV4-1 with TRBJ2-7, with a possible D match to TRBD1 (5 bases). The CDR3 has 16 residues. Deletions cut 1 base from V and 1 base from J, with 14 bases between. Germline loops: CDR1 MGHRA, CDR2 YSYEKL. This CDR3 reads CASSQALQGYSYEQYF. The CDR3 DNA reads TGCGCCAGCAGCCAAGCCCTCCAGGGTTATTCCTACGAGCAGTACTTC.

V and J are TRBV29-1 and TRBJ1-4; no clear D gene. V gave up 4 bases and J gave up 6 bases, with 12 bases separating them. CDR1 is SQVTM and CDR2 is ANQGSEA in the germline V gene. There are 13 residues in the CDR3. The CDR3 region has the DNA TGCAGCGTTGTTACCAGTCTCTATGAAAAACTGTTTTTT. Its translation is CSVVTSLYEKLFF.

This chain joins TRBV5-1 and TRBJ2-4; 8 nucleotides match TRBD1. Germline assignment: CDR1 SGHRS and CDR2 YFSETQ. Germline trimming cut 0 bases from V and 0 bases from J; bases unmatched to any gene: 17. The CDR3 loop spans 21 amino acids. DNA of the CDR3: TGCGCCAGCAGCTTGGTTCCCTCCGGGACAGGCTCTTACCTAGCCAAAAACATTCAGTACTTC. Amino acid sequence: CASSLVPSGTGSYLAKNIQYF.

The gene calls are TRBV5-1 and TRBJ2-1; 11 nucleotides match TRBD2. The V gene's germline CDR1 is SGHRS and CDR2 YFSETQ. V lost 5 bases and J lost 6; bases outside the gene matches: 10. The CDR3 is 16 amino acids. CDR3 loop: CASRGPGLAAGNEQFF. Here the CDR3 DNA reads TGCGCCAGCAGGGGTCCGGGACTAGCGGCCGGCAATGAGCAGTTCTTC.

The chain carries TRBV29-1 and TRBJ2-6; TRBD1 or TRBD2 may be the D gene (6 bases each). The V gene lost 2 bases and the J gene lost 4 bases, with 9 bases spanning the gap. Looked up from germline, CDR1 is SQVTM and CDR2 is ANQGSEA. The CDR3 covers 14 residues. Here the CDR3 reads CSVESGAGANVLTF. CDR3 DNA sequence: TGCAGCGTTGAATCGGGGGCCGGGGCCAACGTCCTGACTTTC.

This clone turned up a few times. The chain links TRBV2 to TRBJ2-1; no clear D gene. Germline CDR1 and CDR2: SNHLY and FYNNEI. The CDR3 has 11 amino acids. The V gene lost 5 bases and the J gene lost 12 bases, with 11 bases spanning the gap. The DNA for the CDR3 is TGTGCCAGCAGTCGAGATGTACGGCAGTTCTTC. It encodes CASSRDVRQFF. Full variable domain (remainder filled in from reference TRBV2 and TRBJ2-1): EPEVTQTPSHQVTQMGQEVILRCVPISNHLYFYWYRQILGQKVEFLVSFYNNEISEKSEIFDDQFSVERPDGSNFTLKIRSTKLEDSAMYFCASSRDVRQFFGPGTRLTVL.

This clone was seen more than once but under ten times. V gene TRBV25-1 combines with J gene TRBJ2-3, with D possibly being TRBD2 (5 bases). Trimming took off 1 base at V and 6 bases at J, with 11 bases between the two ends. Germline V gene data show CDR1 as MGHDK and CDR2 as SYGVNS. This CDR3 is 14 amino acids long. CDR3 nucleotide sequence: TGTGCCAGCAGTGAATTTACTTCGGGGGATACGCAGTATTTT. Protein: CASSEFTSGDTQYF. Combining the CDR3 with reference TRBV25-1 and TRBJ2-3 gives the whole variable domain EADIYQTPRYLVIGTGKKITLECSQTMGHDKMYWYQQDPGMELHLIHYSYGVNSTEKGDLSSESTVSRIRTEHFPLTLESARPSHTSQYLCASSEFTSGDTQYFGPGTRLTVL.

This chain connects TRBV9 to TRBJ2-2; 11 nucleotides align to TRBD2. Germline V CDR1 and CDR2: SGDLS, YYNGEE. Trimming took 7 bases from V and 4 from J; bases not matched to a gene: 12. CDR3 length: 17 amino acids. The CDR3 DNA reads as TGTGCCAGCGCCTCTAGCGGGGGGAACTTGGGCACCGGGGAGCTGTTTTTT. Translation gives CASASSGGNLGTGELFF.

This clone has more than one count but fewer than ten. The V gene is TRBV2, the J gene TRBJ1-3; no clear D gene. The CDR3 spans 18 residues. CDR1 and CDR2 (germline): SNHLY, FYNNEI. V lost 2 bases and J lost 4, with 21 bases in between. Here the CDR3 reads CASSEMGFSYGAGNTIYF. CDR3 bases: TGTGCCAGCAGTGAAATGGGATTTAGTTACGGCGCCGGAAACACCATATATTTT.

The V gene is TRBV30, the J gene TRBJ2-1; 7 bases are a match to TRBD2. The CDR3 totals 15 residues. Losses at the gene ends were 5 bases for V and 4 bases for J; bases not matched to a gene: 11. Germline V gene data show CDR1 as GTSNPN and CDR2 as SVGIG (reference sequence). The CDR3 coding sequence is TGTGCCTGGGTGGGTTCGGCTAGCGGATACAATGAGCAGTTCTTC. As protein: CAWVGSASGYNEQFF.

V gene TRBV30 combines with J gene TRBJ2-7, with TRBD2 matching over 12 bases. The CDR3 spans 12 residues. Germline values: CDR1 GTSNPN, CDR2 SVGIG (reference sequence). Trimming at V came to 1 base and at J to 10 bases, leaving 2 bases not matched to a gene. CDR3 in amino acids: CAWSGLAGAQYF. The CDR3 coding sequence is TGTGCCTGGAGTGGACTAGCGGGAGCCCAGTACTTC.

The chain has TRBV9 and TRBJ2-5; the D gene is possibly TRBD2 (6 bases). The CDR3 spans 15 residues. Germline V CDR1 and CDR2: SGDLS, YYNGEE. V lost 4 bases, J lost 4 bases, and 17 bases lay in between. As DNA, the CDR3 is TGTGCCAGCAGCCCCCCTATGGGGGAGGCAGAGACCCAGTACTTC. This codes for CASSPPMGEAETQYF.

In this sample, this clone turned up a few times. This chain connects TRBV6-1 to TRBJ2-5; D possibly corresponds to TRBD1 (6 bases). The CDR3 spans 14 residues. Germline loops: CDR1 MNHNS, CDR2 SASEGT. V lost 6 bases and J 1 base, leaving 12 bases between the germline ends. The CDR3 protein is CASSPGQIQETQYF. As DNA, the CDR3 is TGTGCCAGCAGCCCAGGACAGATCCAAGAGACCCAGTACTTC.

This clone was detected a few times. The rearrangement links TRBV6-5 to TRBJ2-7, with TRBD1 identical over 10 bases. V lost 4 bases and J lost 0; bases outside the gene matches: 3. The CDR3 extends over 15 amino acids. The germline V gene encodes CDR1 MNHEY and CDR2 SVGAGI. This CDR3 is CASSSDRGSSYEQYF. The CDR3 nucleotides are TGTGCCAGCAGTTCGGACAGGGGGAGCTCCTACGAGCAGTACTTC.

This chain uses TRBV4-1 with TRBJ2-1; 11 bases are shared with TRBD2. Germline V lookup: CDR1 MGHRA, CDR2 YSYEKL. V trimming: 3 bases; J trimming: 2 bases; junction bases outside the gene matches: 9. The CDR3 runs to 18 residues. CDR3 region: CASSHLLTSGATYNEQFF. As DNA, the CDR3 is TGCGCCAGCAGCCACCTCTTGACTAGCGGGGCCACCTACAATGAGCAGTTCTTC.

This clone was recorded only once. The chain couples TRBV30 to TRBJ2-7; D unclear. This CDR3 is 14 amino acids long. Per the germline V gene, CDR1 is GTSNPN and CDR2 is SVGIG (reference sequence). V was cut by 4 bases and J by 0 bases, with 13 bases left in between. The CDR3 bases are TGTGCCTGGAATACAGACCGGAGCTCCTACGAGCAGTACTTC. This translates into CAWNTDRSSYEQYF.